This T cell receptor (beta chain) appears in the sequencing data of a study of blood T cell repertoires in COVID-19. Study as a whole: In each case, the material was cDNA or gDNA derived from T cells, B-cell-depleted T cells, or PBMCs.

As handled by the study authors: Using reference gene primer amplification, nucleated cell counts were estimated. TCRdb's copy holds only in-frame clones and misses some; the assay was immunoSEQ multiplex PCR. That table is the source of V, J and clone size, and D and trimming were worked out from the DNA. The table records about 300,000 clones, around 89% of them present only once. Losses at the gene ends were 6 bases for V and 2 bases for J; bases not matched to a gene: 4. The CDR3 has 14 residues. Germline CDR1 SNHLY, CDR2 FYNNEI. Input material: peripheral blood. This TCR was sampled from a man aged 40-49 years with acute or convalescent COVID-19. The rearrangement links TRBV2 to TRBJ1-5, with TRBD1 identical over 7 bases. The CDR3 DNA sequence: TGTGCCAGCAGACCCGGGACAGGCAATCAGCCCCAGCATTTT. This gives the protein CASRPGTGNQPQHF.